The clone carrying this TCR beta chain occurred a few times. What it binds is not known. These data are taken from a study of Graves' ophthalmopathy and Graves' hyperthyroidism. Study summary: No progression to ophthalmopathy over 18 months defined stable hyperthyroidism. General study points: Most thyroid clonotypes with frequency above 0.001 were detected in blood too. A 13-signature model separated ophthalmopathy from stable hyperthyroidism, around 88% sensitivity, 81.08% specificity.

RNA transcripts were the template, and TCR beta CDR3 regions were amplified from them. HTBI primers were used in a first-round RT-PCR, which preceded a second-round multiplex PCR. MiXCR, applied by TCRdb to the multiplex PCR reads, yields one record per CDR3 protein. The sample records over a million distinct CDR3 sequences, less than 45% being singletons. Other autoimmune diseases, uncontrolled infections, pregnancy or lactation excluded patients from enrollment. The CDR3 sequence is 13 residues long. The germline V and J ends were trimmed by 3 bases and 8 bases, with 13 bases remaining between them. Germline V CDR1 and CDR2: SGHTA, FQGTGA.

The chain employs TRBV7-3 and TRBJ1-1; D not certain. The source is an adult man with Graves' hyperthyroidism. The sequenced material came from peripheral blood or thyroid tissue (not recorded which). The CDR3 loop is CASSLVRASEAFF. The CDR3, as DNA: TGTGCCAGCAGCTTGGTGAGGGCCTCCGAAGCTTTCTTT.